Listed here are 25 T cell receptor beta chains from one sample, sequenced in a study of OX40 agonist ivuxolimab in advanced cancers. Profiled with immunoSEQ multiplex PCR; TCRdb holds only in-frame clones, not every one. This table holds approximately 77,000 clones, around 90% found once. Source: CD4+ or CD8+ T cells sorted from blood, taken in a trial of the OX40 agonist ivuxolimab. These TCRs come from an adult with an advanced solid tumor such as melanoma, head and neck, liver or kidney cancer.

The chain joins TRBV30 to TRBJ2-7; no reliable D call. Germline assignment: CDR1 GTSNPN and CDR2 SVGIG (reference sequence). The germline V and J ends were trimmed by 6 bases and 0 bases, with 12 bases remaining between them. The CDR3 is 13 amino acids. In DNA form, the CDR3 reads TGTGCCTGCCCAGGTTTTCGCTCCTACGAGCAGTACTTC. This encodes CACPGFRSYEQYF.

The chain joins TRBV30 to TRBJ2-3, with D possibly TRBD1 on 6 matching bases. The CDR3 is 12 amino acids. CDR1 GTSNPN and CDR2 SVGIG come from the germline V gene (reference sequence). The CDR3 here is CAYTQGTDTQYF. CDR3 DNA: TGTGCTTATACACAGGGAACAGATACGCAGTATTTT.

The chain's CDR3 is CASSLPGGRTTGELFF. In nucleotides, the CDR3 is TGTGCCAGCAGCCTACCCGGGGGGCGGACCACCGGGGAGCTGTTTTTT. This rearrangement joins TRBV7-2 to TRBJ2-2, with D perhaps TRBD2 (7 bases). The V and J ends lost 5 bases and 4 bases respectively, with 17 bases between them. In germline, CDR1 is SGHTA, CDR2 FQGNSA. The CDR3 loop spans 16 amino acids.

This clone has a single count. The V and J genes are TRBV19 and TRBJ2-5; D remains unclear. V lost 5 bases and J 1 base, leaving 8 bases between the germline ends. Germline V CDR1 and CDR2: LNHDA, SQIVND (reference sequence). The CDR3 totals 13 residues. CDR3 sequence (DNA): TGTGCCAGTAGTGTTTCGGCCCAAGAGACCCAGTACTTC. This encodes CASSVSAQETQYF. The whole variable domain, remainder taken from reference TRBV19 and TRBJ2-5, is DGGITQSPKYLFRKEGQNVTLSCEQNLNHDAMYWYRQDPGQGLRLIYYSQIVNDFQKGDIAEGYSVSREKKESFPLTVTSAQKNPTAFYLCASSVSAQETQYFGPGTRLLVL.

This clone has only a few counts. Here the CDR3 reads CASSPARAGGRYGYTF. DNA for the CDR3: TGCGCCAGCAGCCCGGCCCGGGCAGGGGGCAGATATGGCTACACCTTC. The chain has TRBV4-1 and TRBJ1-2; 8 nucleotides agree with TRBD1. V shed 4 bases and J 5 bases; nucleotides not matched to a gene: 12. Germline V gene sequence: CDR1 MGHRA, CDR2 YSYEKL. The CDR3 covers 16 residues.

V and J are TRBV4-2 and TRBJ1-2, with a weak D call TRBD1 (6 bases). The V end was cut by 4 bases, the J end by 4 bases, with 19 bases between. The CDR3 is made up of 16 amino acids. The V gene's germline CDR1 is LGHNA and CDR2 YNFKEQ. The CDR3 here is CASSRNQDRLIYGYTF. The CDR3 DNA reads TGTGCCAGCAGCCGGAACCAGGACAGACTCATCTATGGCTACACCTTC.

The J gene is TRBJ2-7, the V gene TRBV11-1; 8 nucleotides line up with TRBD1. This CDR3 is built from 13 residues. The junction had 10 bases not matched to a gene; V was cut back by 9 bases and J by 6 bases. Germline V lookup: CDR1 SGHAT, CDR2 FQDESV (reference sequence). The CDR3 DNA reads TGTGCCAGTCAGGACAGGGATAAGTCCGAGCAGTACTTC. Amino acids: CASQDRDKSEQYF. The variable domain in full, completed from reference TRBV11-1 and TRBJ2-7, reads EAEVAQSPRYKITEKSQAVAFWCDPISGHATLYWYRQILGQGPELLVQFQDESVVDDSQLPKDRFSAERLKGVDSTLKIQPAELGDSAMYLCASQDRDKSEQYFGPGTRLTVT.

This CDR3 reads CASSRLAEHTGELFF. The CDR3 nucleotides are TGTGCCAGTAGCCGACTAGCGGAGCACACCGGGGAGCTGTTTTTT. This chain joins TRBV19 and TRBJ2-2; the match to TRBD2 covers 9 bases. Per germline, CDR1 LNHDA and CDR2 SQIVND (reference sequence). The V segment lost 6 bases and the J segment 3 bases; nucleotides outside the gene matches: 5. CDR3 length: 15 residues.

The chain joins TRBV2 to TRBJ1-4; D is possibly TRBD1 (6 bases). CDR1 is SNHLY, CDR2 FYNNEI, per germline. CDR3 length: 12 amino acids. V dropped 4 bases and J dropped 8 bases, with 8 bases sitting between them. The CDR3 reads CASSAGGEKLFF. The DNA of the CDR3 is TGTGCCAGCAGTGCTGGGGGCGAAAAACTGTTTTTT.

The count of this clone is one. The J gene is TRBJ2-3, the V gene TRBV6-5, with D possibly being TRBD1 (6 bases). CDR1 and CDR2 (germline): MNHEY, SVGAGI. Trimming took off 4 bases at V and 2 bases at J, with 10 bases between the two ends. This CDR3 is built from 14 residues. CDR3 in DNA: TGTGCCAGCAGTTGGGACACCTCCACAGATACGCAGTATTTT. This encodes CASSWDTSTDTQYF.

The V and J genes are TRBV10-3 and TRBJ2-1, with 9 bases lining up with TRBD2. The CDR3 contains 17 residues. Losses at the gene ends were 3 bases for V and 11 bases for J; bases not matched to a gene: 17. Germline V gene sequence: CDR1 ENHRY, CDR2 SYGVKD. In DNA, the CDR3 is TGTGCCATCAGTGAAACGCCTGAAGGCCTAGCGGGAAGTAAGCAGTTCTTC. Its protein is CAISETPEGLAGSKQFF.

This chain links TRBV15 with TRBJ1-4, with 9 nucleotides matching TRBD1. Germline loops: CDR1 LNHNV, CDR2 YYDKDF (reference sequence). V lost 5 bases to trimming and J lost 6 bases; unmatched junction nucleotides: 4. CDR3 size: 14 residues. The DNA of the CDR3 is TGTGCCACCAGCGGCGGACAGGGGTATGAAAAACTGTTTTTT. This encodes CATSGGQGYEKLFF.

The chain recombines TRBV7-3 with TRBJ2-5; D is ambiguous. Germline-derived CDR1 and CDR2 are SGHTA and FQGTGA. V shed 5 bases and J shed 1 base, with 8 bases lying between them. The CDR3 covers 13 residues. The CDR3 bases are TGTGCCAGCAGCCTCGAGCTCCAAGAGACCCAGTACTTC. Amino acid sequence: CASSLELQETQYF.

This chain links TRBV6-6 with TRBJ2-7; 9 positions match TRBD1. The germline V gene encodes CDR1 MNHNY and CDR2 SVGAGI (reference sequence). CDR3 size: 14 residues. J lost 5 bases, V lost 4 bases, and 6 bases had no gene match. CDR3 amino acids: CASSSQGAINEQYF. CDR3 in DNA: TGTGCCAGCAGTTCACAGGGGGCGATAAACGAGCAGTACTTC.

J is TRBJ2-2 and V is TRBV10-3, with D perhaps being TRBD1 or TRBD2 (6 bases each). Germline CDR1 reads ENHRY; CDR2 reads SYGVKD. V dropped 8 bases and J dropped 3 bases, with 10 bases sitting between them. This CDR3 has 13 residues. The CDR3 protein is CAIGGPHTGELFF. The CDR3 DNA is TGTGCCATCGGGGGGCCACACACCGGGGAGCTGTTTTTT.

This chain connects TRBV29-1 to TRBJ1-2; 12 nucleotides align to TRBD1. The ends lost 3 bases at V and 3 bases at J; junction bases unmatched: 11. The germline V gene encodes CDR1 SQVTM and CDR2 ANQGSEA. The CDR3 is 17 residues long. In nucleotides, the CDR3 is TGCAGCGTTGATTCCTGGGACAGGGGGCATCTAGACTATGGCTACACCTTC. Translating gives CSVDSWDRGHLDYGYTF.

The chain links TRBV20-1 to TRBJ1-5; D is uncertain. The CDR3 runs to 11 residues. CDR1 and CDR2 (germline): DFQATT, SNEGSKA (reference sequence). The V and J ends lost 3 bases and 14 bases respectively, with 14 bases between them. The chain's CDR3 is CSASKAPSEHF. The CDR3 DNA is TGCAGTGCTAGTAAGGCACCCAGTGAGCATTTT.

This sequence joins TRBV5-1 and TRBJ2-3, with D hard to call. The germline V gene encodes CDR1 SGHRS and CDR2 YFSETQ. The CDR3 covers 13 residues. The V end lost 4 bases, the J end lost 4 bases, and 10 bases lay between the germline ends. CDR3 protein: CASSLLLPDTQYF. The CDR3 DNA reads as TGCGCCAGCAGCCTACTTTTGCCAGATACGCAGTATTTT.

The genes are TRBV7-3 and TRBJ2-1; D gene unclear. CDR1 is SGHTA and CDR2 is FQGTGA in the germline V gene. With 0 bases removed from V and 7 bases from J, the gap between germline ends came to 22 bases. This CDR3 spans 18 amino acids. In DNA form, the CDR3 reads TGTGCCAGCAGCTTAACTGGGCGACGGACCTCTAAGGGAAATGAGCAGTTCTTC. The encoded protein is CASSLTGRRTSKGNEQFF.

This chain links TRBV27 with TRBJ1-2; D call uncertain. CDR1 is MNHEY, CDR2 SMNVEV, per germline (reference sequence). Trimming stripped 6 bases from V and 11 bases from J, with 19 bases between. This CDR3 has 13 residues. The CDR3 DNA reads as TGTGCCAGCAGCCATCTACCGACCGGTCCTTACACCTTC. Residues: CASSHLPTGPYTF.

The chain combines TRBV6-1 with TRBJ2-7; TRBD2 matches 10 bases. V lost 10 bases to trimming and J lost 6 bases; unmatched junction nucleotides: 9. Germline lookup yields CDR1 MNHNS and CDR2 SASEGT. The CDR3 runs 13 residues. For the CDR3, the DNA is TGTGCCACCTACCCGGGACTAGCGATCGAGCAGTACTTC. It codes for CATYPGLAIEQYF.

The gene calls are TRBV5-1 and TRBJ2-5, with 8 bases aligning to TRBD2. Per germline, CDR1 SGHRS and CDR2 YFSETQ. The trim removed 0 bases at V and 1 base at J, leaving 2 bases unmatched. The CDR3 contains 15 residues. The CDR3 nucleotides read TGCGCCAGCAGCTTGGTTGCGGGGGGCCAAGAGACCCAGTACTTC. Translation: CASSLVAGGQETQYF.

The chain joins TRBV11-3 to TRBJ2-3, with 11 bases aligning to TRBD2. CDR3 size: 16 residues. J was trimmed by 0 bases and V by 3 bases; bases with no gene match: 2. Per the germline V gene, CDR1 is SGHNT and CDR2 is YENEEA. CDR3 loop: CASSFRLAGSTDTQYF. CDR3 in DNA: TGTGCCAGCAGCTTCCGACTAGCGGGGAGCACAGATACGCAGTATTTT.

The V gene is TRBV5-4, the J gene TRBJ2-3; 8 bases are shared with TRBD2. Germline values: CDR1 SGHNT, CDR2 YYREEE (reference sequence). The CDR3 has 15 residues. The V segment lost 0 bases and the J segment 2 bases; nucleotides outside the gene matches: 2. The CDR3 spells CASSLGSGTTDTQYF. CDR3 nucleotide sequence: TGTGCCAGCAGCTTGGGTAGCGGGACCACAGATACGCAGTATTTT.

V gene TRBV5-1 combines with J gene TRBJ1-2; D not resolved. CDR3 length: 13 residues. Germline loops: CDR1 SGHRS, CDR2 YFSETQ. V lost 2 bases, J lost 3 bases, and 8 bases lay in between. The CDR3, as DNA: TGCGCCAGCAGCTTTGGCGGCGACTATGGCTACACCTTC. Translation gives CASSFGGDYGYTF.